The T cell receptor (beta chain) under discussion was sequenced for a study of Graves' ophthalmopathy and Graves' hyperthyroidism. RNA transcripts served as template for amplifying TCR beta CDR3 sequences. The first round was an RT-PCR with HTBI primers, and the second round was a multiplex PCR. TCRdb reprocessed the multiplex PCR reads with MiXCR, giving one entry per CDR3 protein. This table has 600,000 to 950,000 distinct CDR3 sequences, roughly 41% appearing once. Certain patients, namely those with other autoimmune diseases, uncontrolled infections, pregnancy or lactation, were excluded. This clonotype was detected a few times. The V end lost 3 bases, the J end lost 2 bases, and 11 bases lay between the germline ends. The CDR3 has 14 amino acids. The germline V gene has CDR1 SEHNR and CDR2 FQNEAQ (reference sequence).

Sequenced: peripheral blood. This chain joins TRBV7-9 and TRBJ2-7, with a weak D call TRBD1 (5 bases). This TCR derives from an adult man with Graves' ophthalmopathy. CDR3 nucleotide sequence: TGTGCCAGCAGCTTTAGACAGAGCACCTACGAGCAGTACTTC. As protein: CASSFRQSTYEQYF.